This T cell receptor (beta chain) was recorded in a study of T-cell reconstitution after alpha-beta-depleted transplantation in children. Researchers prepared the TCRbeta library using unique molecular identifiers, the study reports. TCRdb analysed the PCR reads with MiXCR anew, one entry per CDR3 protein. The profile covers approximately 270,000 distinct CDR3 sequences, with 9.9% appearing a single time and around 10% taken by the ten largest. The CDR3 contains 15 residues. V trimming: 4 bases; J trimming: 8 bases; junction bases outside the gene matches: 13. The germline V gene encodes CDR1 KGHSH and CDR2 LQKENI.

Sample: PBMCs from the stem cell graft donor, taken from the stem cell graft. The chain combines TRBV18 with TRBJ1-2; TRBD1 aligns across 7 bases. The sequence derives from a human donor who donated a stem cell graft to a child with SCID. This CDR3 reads CASSHTLDRDGGYTF. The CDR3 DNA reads TGTGCCAGCTCACACACCCTCGACAGGGACGGCGGCTACACCTTC. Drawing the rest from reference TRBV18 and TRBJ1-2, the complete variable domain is NAGVMQNPRHLVRRRGQEARLRCSPMKGHSHVYWYRQLPEEGLKFMVYLQKENIIDESGMPKERFSAEFPKEGPSILRIQQVVRGDSAAYFCASSHTLDRDGGYTFGSGTRLTVV.